This entry concerns a single TCR beta chain. What it binds is not known. The CDR3 spans 12 residues. Between the trimmed V and J ends, which lost 5 bases and 5 bases, there was a span of 9 bases. Germline V CDR1 and CDR2: SNHLY, FYNNEI. Measured with immunoSEQ multiplex PCR; TCRdb has only the in-frame clones, and not every one. Found here are over 100,000 clones, 85% to 90% of them singletons; the top ten hold roughly 12%. This sample is part of a study of T cell responses to AZD1222 COVID-19 vaccine. Study-level results: Of the AZD1222 recipients, only 5 to 7 were seropositive at baseline.

This TCR came from an adult in good health. The sample in question was peripheral blood, obtained on day 0 of AZD1222 vaccination. This chain uses TRBV2 with TRBJ2-5, with D uncertain. CDR3 coding DNA: TGTGCCAGCAGTATGCGTAAGGAGACCCAGTACTTC. The encoded protein is CASSMRKETQYF.